The text below deals with one TCR beta chain. The antigen is not known. The source of the sample is a study of beta chain features in type 1 diabetes. At the level of the study: All samples yielded around 98,000,000 examined sorted cells. General study points: Shorter templates may be favored by PCR, equally so in patients and controls. Patients' naive, central memory and Treg TCRB repertoires seemed closer to one another than those of healthy donors.

Since all of the isolated RNA was reverse transcribed, expressed TCRB transcripts were what got sequenced. Profiled with immunoSEQ multiplex PCR; TCRdb holds only in-frame clones, not every one. This sample has about 360,000 clones, with roughly 13% found just once. V trimming: 1 base; J trimming: 7 bases; junction bases outside the gene matches: 5. CDR3 length equals 16 residues. Germline V CDR1 and CDR2: LGHNA, YNFKEQ. Sample: naive CD4+ T cells from blood. This receptor was obtained from a man aged 18 to 30 in good health. The chain combines TRBV4-2 with TRBJ2-1, with 12 bases matching TRBD2. This CDR3 reads CASSQVSLAGGNEQFF. The DNA for the CDR3 is TGTGCCAGCAGCCAAGTCTCTCTAGCGGGGGGGAATGAGCAGTTCTTC.